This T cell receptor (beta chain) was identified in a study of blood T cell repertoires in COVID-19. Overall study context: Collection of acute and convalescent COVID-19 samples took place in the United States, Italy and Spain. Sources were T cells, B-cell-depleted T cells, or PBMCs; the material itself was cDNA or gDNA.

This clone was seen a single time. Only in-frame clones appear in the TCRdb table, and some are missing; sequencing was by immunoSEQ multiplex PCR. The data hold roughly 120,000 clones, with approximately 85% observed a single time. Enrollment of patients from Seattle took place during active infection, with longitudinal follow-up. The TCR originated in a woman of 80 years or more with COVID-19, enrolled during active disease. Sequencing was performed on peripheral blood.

The CDR3 nucleotides read TGCGCCAGCAGCCTGGGGTCCGGACTAGCAGTACAAGAGACCCAGTACTTC. Translated: CASSLGSGLAVQETQYF. This rearrangement joins TRBV4-1 to TRBJ2-5; 8 nucleotides match TRBD2. Germline values: CDR1 MGHRA, CDR2 YSYEKL. CDR3 size: 17 residues. V shed 4 bases and J 2 bases; nucleotides not matched to a gene: 12.